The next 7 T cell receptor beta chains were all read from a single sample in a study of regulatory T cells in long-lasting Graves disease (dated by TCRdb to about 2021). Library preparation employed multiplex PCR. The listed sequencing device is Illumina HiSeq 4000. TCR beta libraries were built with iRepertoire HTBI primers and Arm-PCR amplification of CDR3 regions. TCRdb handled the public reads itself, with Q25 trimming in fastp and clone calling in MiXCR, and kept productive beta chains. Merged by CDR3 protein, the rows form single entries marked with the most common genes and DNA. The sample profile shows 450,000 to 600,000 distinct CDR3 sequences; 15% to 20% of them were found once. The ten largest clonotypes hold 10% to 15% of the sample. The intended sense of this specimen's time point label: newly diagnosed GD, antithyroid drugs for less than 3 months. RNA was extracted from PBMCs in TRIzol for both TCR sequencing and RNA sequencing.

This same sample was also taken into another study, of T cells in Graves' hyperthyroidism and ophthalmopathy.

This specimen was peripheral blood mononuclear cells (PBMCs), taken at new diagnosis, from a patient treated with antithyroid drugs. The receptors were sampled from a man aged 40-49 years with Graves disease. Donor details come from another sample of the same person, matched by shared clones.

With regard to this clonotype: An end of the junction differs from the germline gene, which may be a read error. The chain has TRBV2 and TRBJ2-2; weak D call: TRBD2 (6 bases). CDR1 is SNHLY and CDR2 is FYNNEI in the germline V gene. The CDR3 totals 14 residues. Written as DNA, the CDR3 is TGTGCCACCAGTGATGCGGGGAGCACCGGGGAGCTGTTTTTT. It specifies CATSDAGSTGELFF.

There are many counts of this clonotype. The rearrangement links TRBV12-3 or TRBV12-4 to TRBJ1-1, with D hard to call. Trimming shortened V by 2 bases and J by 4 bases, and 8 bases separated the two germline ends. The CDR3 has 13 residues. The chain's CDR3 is CASSLRGSTEAFF. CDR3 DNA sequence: TGTGCCAGCAGTTTACGGGGTAGCACTGAAGCTTTCTTT.

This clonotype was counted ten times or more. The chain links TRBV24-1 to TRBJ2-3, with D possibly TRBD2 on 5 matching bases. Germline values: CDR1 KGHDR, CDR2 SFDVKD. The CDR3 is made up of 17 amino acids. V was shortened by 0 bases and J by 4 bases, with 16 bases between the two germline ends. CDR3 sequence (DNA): TGTGCCACCAGTGATTTGCAAAATCCACTCGGGGCAGATACGCAGTATTTT. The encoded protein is CATSDLQNPLGADTQYF.

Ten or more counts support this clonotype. CDR3 sequence (DNA): TGTGCCAGCAGCCCATACCGGTTGAGCGGGAGGGCCGGGGAGACCCAGTACTTC. Protein product: CASSPYRLSGRAGETQYF. The V and J genes are TRBV7-9 and TRBJ2-5, with 10 positions matching TRBD2. CDR1 SEHNR and CDR2 FQNEAQ come from the germline V gene (reference sequence). The CDR3 contains 18 residues. The ends lost 5 bases at V and 5 bases at J; junction bases unmatched: 17.

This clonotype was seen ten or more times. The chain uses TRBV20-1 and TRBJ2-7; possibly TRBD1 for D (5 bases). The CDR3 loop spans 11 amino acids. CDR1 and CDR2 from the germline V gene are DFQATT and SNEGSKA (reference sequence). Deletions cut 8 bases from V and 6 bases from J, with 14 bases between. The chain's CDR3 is CSPIGASEQYF. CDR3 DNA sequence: TGCAGTCCCATTGGGGCTTCCGAGCAGTACTTC.

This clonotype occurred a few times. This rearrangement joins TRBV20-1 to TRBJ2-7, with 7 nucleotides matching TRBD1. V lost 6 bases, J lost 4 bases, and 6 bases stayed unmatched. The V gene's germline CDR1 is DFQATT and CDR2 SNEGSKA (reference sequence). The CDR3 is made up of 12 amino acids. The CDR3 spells CSAKTGPYEQYF. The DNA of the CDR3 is TGCAGTGCCAAGACAGGGCCTTACGAGCAGTACTTC.

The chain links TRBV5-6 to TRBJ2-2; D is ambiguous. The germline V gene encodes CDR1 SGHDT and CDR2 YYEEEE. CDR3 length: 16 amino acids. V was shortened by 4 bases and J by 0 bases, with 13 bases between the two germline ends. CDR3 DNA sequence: TGTGCCAGCAGCCCATTCGCGCCCGCGAACACCGGGGAGCTGTTTTTT. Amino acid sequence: CASSPFAPANTGELFF. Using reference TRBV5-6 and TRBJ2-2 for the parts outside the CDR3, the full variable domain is DAGVTQSPTHLIKTRGQQVTLRCSPKSGHDTVSWYQQALGQGPQFIFQYYEEEERQRGNFPDRFSGHQFPNYSSELNVNALLLGDSALYLCASSPFAPANTGELFFGEGSRLTVL.